This TCR beta chain derives from a study of T cell clonality in common variable immunodeficiency. The study's findings and limits: Links between repertoire features and CVID complications were heterogeneity-limited. TCRbeta clonality was increased in CVID versus healthy controls. Fewer TCRbeta clones were shared among CVID subjects than controls. In common variable immunodeficiency, TCR beta chains reportedly carried fewer deletions and N-nucleotide insertions.

Sequencing used immunoSEQ multiplex PCR; TCRdb keeps in-frame clones, though not all of them. The repertoire consists of approximately 75,000 clones, none detected only once. In its sample, this clone was seen many times. Its antigen is as yet unknown. Sequencing used peripheral blood mononuclear cells. The receptor was isolated from a person aged 18 to 70 in good health.

The sequenced CDR3 bases are TGTGCCAGCAGCCAGATTTTTGGACAGAGGTTCAATGAG. Translated, it gives CASSQIFGQRFNE. From start to end, the CDR3 is CASSQIFGQRFNEQFF. The J gene is TRBJ2-1, the V gene TRBV14; D might be TRBD1 (6 bases). Coverage ceases 3 residues before the CDR3 finishes, and the germline J gene fills in the end. Germline assignment: CDR1 SGHDN and CDR2 FVKESK. V was cut by 3 bases and J by 6 bases, with 18 bases left in between. CDR3 length: 16 amino acids.